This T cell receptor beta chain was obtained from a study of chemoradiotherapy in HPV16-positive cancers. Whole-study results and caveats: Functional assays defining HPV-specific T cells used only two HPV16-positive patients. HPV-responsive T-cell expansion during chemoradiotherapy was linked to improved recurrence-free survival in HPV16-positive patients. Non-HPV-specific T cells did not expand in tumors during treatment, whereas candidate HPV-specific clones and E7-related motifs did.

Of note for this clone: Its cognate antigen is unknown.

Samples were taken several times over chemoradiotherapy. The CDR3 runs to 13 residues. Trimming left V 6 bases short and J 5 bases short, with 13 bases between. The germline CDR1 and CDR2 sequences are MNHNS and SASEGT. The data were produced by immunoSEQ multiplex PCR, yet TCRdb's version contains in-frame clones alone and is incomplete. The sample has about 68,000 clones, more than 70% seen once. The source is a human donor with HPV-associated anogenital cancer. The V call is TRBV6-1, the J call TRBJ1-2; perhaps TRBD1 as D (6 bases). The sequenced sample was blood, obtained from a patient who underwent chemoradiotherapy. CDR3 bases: TGTGCCAGCAGGGGAGACAGGTTTTATGGCTACACCTTC. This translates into CASRGDRFYGYTF.